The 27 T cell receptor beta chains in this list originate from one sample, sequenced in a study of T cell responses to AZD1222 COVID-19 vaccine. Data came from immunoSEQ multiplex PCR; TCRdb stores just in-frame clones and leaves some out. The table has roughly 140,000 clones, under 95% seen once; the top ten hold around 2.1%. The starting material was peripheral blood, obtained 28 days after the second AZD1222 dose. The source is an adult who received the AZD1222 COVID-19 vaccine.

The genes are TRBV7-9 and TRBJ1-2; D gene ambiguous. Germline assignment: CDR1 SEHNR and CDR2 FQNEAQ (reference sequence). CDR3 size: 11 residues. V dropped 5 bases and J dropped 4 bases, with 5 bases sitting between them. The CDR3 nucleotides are TGTGCCAGCAGCGAGGGCTATGGCTACACCTTC. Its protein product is CASSEGYGYTF.

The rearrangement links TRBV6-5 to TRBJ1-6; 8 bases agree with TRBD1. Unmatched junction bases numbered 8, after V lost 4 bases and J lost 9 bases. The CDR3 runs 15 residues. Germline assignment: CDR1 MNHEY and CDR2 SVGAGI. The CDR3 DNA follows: TGTGCCAGCAGTTTCTCCGGGACAGGTTTTTCACCCCTCCACTTT. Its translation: CASSFSGTGFSPLHF.

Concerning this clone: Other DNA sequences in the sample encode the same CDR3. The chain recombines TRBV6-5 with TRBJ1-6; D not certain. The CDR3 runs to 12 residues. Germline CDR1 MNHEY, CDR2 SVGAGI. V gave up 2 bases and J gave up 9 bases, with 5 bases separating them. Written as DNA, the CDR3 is TGTGCCAGCAGTTACGGCTCTTCACCCCTCCACTTT. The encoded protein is CASSYGSSPLHF.

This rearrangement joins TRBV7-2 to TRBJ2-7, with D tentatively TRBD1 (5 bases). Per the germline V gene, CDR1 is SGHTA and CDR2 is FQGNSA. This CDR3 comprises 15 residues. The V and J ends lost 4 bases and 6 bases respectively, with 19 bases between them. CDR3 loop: CASSSQGSISSEQYF. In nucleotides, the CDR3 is TGTGCCAGCAGCTCCCAGGGCTCAATCTCGAGCGAGCAGTACTTC.

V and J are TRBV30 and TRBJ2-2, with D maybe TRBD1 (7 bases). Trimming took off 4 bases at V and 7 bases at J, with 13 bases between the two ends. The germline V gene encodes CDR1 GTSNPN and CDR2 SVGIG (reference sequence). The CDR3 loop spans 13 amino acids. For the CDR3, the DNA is TGTGCCTGGAACGACAGGGAGGTCGGGGAGCTGTTTTTT. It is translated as CAWNDREVGELFF.

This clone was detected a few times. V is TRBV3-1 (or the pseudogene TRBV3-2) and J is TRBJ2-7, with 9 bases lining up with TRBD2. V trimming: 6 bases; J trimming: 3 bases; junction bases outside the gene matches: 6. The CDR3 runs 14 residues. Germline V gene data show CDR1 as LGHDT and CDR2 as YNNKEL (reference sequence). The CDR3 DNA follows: TGTGCCAGCAGATCTAGCGGGGTATACTACGAGCAGTACTTC. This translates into CASRSSGVYYEQYF.

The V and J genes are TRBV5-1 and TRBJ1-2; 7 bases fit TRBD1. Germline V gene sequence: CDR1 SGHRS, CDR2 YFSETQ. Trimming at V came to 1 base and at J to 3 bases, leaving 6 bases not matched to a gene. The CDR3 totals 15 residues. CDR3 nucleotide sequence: TGCGCCAGCAGCTTGAATTCCGGGACAGACTATGGCTACACCTTC. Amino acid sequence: CASSLNSGTDYGYTF.

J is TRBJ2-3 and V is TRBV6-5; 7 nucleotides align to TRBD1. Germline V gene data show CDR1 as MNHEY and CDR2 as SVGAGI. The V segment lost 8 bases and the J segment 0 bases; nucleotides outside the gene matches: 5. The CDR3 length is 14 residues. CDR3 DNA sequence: TGTGCCAGCCAGACAGGGCCTAGCACAGATACGCAGTATTTT. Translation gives CASQTGPSTDTQYF.

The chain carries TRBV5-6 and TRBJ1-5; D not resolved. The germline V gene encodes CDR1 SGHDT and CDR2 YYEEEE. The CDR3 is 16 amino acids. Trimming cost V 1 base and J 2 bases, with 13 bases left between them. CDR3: CASSLSQIRGNQPQHF. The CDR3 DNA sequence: TGTGCCAGCAGCTTGTCTCAGATTCGTGGCAATCAGCCCCAGCATTTT.

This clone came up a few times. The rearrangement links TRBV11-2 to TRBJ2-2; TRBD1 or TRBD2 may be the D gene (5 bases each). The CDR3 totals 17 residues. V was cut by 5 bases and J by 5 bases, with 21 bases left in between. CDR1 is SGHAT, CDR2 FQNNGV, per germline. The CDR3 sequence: CASSRTPGPGRTGELFF. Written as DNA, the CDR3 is TGTGCCAGCAGCCGGACTCCGGGACCCGGCAGGACCGGGGAGCTGTTTTTT.

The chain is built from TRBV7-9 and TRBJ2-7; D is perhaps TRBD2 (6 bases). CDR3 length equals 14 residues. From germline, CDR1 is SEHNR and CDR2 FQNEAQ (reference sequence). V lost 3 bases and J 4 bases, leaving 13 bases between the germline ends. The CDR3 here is CASSFGGFGYEQYF. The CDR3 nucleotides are TGTGCCAGCAGCTTTGGAGGGTTCGGGTACGAGCAGTACTTC.

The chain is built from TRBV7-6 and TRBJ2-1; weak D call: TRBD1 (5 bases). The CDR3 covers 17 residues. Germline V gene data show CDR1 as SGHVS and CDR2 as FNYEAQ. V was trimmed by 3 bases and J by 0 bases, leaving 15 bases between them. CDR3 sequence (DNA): TGTGCCAGCAGCTTCAGGGCAGCGTATAGCTCCTACAATGAGCAGTTCTTC. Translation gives CASSFRAAYSSYNEQFF.

The CDR3 coding sequence is TGCACCAGCAGCCAAGATTTCTCCGAGCAGTACTTC. This encodes CTSSQDFSEQYF. The chain employs TRBV1 and TRBJ2-7; the D call in the table, TRBD2, was not verified against the DNA. TRBV1 is described as a pseudogene. This CDR3 contains 12 residues.

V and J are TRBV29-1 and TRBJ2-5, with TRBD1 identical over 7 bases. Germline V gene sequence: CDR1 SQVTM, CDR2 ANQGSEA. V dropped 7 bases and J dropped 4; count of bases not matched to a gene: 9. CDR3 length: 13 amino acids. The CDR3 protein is CSAHKGGAETQYF. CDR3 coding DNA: TGCAGCGCACACAAAGGGGGCGCAGAGACCCAGTACTTC. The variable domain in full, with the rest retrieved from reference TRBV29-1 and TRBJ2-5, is SAVISQKPSRDICQRGTSLTIQCQVDSQVTMMFWYRQQPGQSLTLIATANQGSEATYESGFVIDKFPISRPNLTFSTLTVSNMSPEDSSIYLCSAHKGGAETQYFGPGTRLLVL.

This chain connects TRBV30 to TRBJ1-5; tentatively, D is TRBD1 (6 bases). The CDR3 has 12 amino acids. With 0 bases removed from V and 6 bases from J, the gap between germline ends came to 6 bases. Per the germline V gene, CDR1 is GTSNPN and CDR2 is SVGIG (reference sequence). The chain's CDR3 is CAWSVQGQPQHF. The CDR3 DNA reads TGTGCCTGGAGTGTACAGGGTCAGCCCCAGCATTTT.

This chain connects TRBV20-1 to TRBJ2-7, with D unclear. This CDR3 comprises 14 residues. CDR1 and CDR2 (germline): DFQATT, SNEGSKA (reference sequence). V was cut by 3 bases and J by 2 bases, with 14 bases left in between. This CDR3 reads CSASRLDRAYEQYF. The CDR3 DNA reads TGCAGTGCTAGTAGGCTGGATCGCGCCTACGAGCAGTACTTC.

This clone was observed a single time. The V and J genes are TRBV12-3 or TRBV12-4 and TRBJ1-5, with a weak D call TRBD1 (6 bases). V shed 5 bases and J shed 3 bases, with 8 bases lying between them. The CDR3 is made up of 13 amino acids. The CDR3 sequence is CASSGQYNQPQHF. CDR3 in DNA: TGTGCCAGCAGTGGACAGTACAATCAGCCCCAGCATTTT.

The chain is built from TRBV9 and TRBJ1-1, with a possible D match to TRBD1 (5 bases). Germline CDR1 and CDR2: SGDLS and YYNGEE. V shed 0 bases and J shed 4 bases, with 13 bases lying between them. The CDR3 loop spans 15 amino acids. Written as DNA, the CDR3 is TGTGCCAGCAGCGTAGGGGGGGATCTTGGCACTGAAGCTTTCTTT. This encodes CASSVGGDLGTEAFF. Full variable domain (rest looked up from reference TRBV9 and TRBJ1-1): DSGVTQTPKHLITATGQRVTLRCSPRSGDLSVYWYQQSLDQGLQFLIQYYNGEERAKGNILERFSAQQFPDLHSELNLSSLELGDSALYFCASSVGGDLGTEAFFGQGTRLTVV.

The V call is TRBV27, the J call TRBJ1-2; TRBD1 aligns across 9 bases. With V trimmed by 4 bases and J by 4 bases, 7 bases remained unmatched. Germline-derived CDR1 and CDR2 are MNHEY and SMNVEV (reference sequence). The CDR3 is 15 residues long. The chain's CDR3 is CASSSSGQGFYGYTF. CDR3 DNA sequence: TGTGCCAGCAGTTCGTCGGGACAGGGATTCTATGGCTACACCTTC.

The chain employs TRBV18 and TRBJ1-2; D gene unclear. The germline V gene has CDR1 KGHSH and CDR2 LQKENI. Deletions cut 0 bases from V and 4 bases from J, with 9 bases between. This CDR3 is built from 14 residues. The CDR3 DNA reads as TGTGCCAGCTCACCACCCGAGGTGGGCTATGGCTACACCTTC. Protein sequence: CASSPPEVGYGYTF.

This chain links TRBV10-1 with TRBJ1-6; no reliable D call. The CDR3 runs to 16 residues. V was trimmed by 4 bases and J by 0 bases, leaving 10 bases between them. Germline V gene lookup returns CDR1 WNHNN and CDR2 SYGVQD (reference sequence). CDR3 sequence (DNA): TGCGCCAGCAGTGGGGAGGGTAGCTCCTATAATTCACCCCTCCACTTT. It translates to CASSGEGSSYNSPLHF.

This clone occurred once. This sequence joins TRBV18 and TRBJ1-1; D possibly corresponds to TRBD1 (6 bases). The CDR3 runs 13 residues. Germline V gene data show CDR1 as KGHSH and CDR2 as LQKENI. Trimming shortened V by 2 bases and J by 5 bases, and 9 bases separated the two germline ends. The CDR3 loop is CASSPEGETEAFF. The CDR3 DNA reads TGTGCCAGCTCACCAGAGGGGGAGACTGAAGCTTTCTTT.

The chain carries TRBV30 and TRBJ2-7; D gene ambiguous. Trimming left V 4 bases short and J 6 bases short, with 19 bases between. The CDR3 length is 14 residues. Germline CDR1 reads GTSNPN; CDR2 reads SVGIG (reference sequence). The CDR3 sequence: CAWNRALTYGEQYF. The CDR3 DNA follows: TGTGCCTGGAATCGGGCCCTTACTTATGGCGAGCAGTACTTC.

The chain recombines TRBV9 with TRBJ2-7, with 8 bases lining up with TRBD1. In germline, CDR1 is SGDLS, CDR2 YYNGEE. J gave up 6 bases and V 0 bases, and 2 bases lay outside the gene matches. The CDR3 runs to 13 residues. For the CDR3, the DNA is TGTGCCAGCAGCGTAGGTGACAGGGGCGAGCAGTACTTC. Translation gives CASSVGDRGEQYF. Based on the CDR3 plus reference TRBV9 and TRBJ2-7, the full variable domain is DSGVTQTPKHLITATGQRVTLRCSPRSGDLSVYWYQQSLDQGLQFLIQYYNGEERAKGNILERFSAQQFPDLHSELNLSSLELGDSALYFCASSVGDRGEQYFGPGTRLTVT.

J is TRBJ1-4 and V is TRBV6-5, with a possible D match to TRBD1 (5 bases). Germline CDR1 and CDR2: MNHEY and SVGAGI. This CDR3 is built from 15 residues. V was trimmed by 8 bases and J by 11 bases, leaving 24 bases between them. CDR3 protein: CASRLLEGSIGKLFF. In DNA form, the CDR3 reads TGTGCCAGCCGGCTCCTAGAGGGGTCTATCGGCAAACTGTTTTTT.

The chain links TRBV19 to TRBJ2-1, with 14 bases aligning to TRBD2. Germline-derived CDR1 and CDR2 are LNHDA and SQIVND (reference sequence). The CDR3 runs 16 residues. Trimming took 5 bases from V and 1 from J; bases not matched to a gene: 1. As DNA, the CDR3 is TGTGCCAGTAGTTGGACTAGCGGGAGGTCCTACAATGAGCAGTTCTTC. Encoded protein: CASSWTSGRSYNEQFF.

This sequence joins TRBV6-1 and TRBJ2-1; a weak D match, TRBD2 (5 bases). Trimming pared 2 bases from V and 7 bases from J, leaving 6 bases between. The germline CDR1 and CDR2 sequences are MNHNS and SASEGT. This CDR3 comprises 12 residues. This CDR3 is CASSETGNEQFF. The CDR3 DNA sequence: TGTGCCAGCAGTGAAACGGGGAATGAGCAGTTCTTC.